The rows below give T cell receptor beta chains drawn from one sample of a study of T cell responses to AZD1222 COVID-19 vaccine. Generated by immunoSEQ multiplex PCR, the TCRdb table keeps only in-frame clones and is missing some. Among about 120,000 clones, 70% to 90% were seen once, and the ten largest hold about 8.6%. Material: peripheral blood, obtained on day 0 of AZD1222 vaccination. The receptor set was obtained from an adult in good health. CDR3s include the opening cysteine and the closing phenylalanine or tryptophan. The D gene is left open where the match is weak. Clone sizes are given selectively: once, few, many, or a class where the clone is expanded.

>TRBJ1-2|-|TRBD1|TRBV7-6
TGTGCCAGCAGCTCTGGACAGGGGAAGAGCTATGGCTACACCTTC
CASSSGQGKSYGYTF
>TRBJ2-2|-|-|TRBV18
TGTGCCAGCTCACCATTTCTTTCAGGGTGGAACACCGGGGAGCTGTTTTTT
CASSPFLSGWNTGELFF
>TRBJ1-2|-|-|TRBV7-2
TGTGCCAGCAGCTCCTTGGTGGGGGGAATCTATGGCTACACCTTC
CASSSLVGGIYGYTF
>TRBJ1-2|few|-|TRBV30
TGTGCCTGGACCGAGGTTCAGGGATCTCGGGTCTATGGCTACACCTTC
CAWTEVQGSRVYGYTF
>TRBJ2-7|-|TRBD1|TRBV6-4
TGTGCCAGCAGTAGGACAGGGAACTCCTACGAGCAGTACTTC
CASSRTGNSYEQYF
>TRBJ2-1|-|-|TRBV5-5
TGTGCCAGCAGCTTGGAAGGGACAAGCTCCTACAATGAGCAGTTCTTC
CASSLEGTSSYNEQFF
>TRBJ1-4|-|TRBD1|TRBV28
TGTGCCACTAGGGGGCAAAGGGTTGAAAAACTGTTTTTT
CATRGQRVEKLFF
>TRBJ1-2|few|-|TRBV10-3
TGTGCCATCAGAGATGGAAGGCGCTATGGCTACACCTTC
CAIRDGRRYGYTF
>TRBJ2-7|-|-|TRBV6-5
TGTGCCAGCAGTTACTCCGGCGGGTTATACGAGCAGTACTTC
CASSYSGGLYEQYF
>TRBJ2-7|-|TRBD1|TRBV6-5
TGTGCCAGCAGTTACTCGGGGACAGGGGTCTACGAGCAGTACTTC
CASSYSGTGVYEQYF
>TRBJ1-4|-|-|TRBV7-9
TGTGCCAGCAGCTCCCCCGGACAGAAAAATGAAAAACTGTTTTTT
CASSSPGQKNEKLFF